This TCR beta chain emerged from a study of T-cell reconstitution after alpha-beta-depleted transplantation in children. Preparation of the TCRbeta library involved a method that used unique molecular identifiers. TCRdb passed the PCR reads through MiXCR, listing each CDR3 protein once. Altogether hundreds of thousands of distinct CDR3 sequences are present, approximately 17% being singletons, with the ten largest covering 0.85% to 1.3%. The TCR originated in a human donor who donated a stem cell graft to a child with acute myeloid leukemia. This specimen was PBMCs from the stem cell graft donor, taken from the stem cell graft.

The CDR3 protein is CASRSTDYTEAFF. The CDR3 DNA is TGTGCCAGCAGATCGACAGACTACACTGAAGCTTTCTTT. The chain has TRBV2 and TRBJ1-1; D perhaps matches TRBD1 (5 bases). The V end was cut by 6 bases, the J end by 3 bases, with 11 bases between. Germline V lookup: CDR1 SNHLY, CDR2 FYNNEI. The CDR3 runs to 13 residues. The full variable domain, in which reference TRBV2 and TRBJ1-1 provide the parts outside the CDR3, is EPEVTQTPSHQVTQMGQEVILRCVPISNHLYFYWYRQILGQKVEFLVSFYNNEISEKSEIFDDQFSVERPDGSNFTLKIRSTKLEDSAMYFCASRSTDYTEAFFGQGTRLTVV.